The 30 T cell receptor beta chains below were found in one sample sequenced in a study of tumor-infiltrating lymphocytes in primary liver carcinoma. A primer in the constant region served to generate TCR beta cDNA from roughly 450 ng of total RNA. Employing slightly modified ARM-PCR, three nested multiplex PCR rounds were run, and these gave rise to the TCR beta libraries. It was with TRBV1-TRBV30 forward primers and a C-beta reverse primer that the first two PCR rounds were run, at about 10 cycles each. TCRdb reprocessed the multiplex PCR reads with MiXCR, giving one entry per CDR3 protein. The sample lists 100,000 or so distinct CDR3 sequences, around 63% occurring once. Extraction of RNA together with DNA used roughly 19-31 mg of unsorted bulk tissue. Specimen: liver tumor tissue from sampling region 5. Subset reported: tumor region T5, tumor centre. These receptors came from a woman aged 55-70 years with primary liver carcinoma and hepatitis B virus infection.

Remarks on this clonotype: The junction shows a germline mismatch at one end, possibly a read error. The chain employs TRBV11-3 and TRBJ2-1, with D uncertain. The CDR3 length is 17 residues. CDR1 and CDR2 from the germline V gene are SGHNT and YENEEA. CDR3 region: CASILDPRSSSYNEPFF. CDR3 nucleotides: TGTGCCAGCATCTTAGATCCCAGGAGTTCTTCCTACAATGAGCCGTTCTTC.

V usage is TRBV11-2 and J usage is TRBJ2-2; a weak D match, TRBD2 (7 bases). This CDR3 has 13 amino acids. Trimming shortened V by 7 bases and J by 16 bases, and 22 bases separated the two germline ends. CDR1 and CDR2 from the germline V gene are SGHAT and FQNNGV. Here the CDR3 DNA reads TGTGCCAGCACCCATGGCAACACCGGGGGGCCGTTTTTT. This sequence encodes CASTHGNTGGPFF.

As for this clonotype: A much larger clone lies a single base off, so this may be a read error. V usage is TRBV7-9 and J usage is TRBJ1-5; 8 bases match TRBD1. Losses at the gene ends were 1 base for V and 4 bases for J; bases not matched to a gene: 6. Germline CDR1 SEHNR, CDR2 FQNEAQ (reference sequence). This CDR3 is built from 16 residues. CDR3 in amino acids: CASSLVEQGENQPQHF. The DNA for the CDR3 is TGTGCCAGCAGCTTAGTGGAACAGGGGGAAAATCAGCCCCAGCATTTT. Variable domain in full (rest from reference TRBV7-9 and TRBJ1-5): DTGVSQNPRHKITKRGQNVTFRCDPISEHNRLYWYRQTLGQGPEFLTYFQNEAQLEKSRLLSDRFSAERPKGSFSTLEIQRTEQGDSAMYLCASSLVEQGENQPQHFGDGTRLSIL.

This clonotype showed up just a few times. Here the CDR3 DNA reads TGTGCCAGCAGCTTAGCTGAAGCGAGAGGCTACACCTTC. It is translated as CASSLAEARGYTF. The rearrangement links TRBV7-9 to TRBJ1-2; the D is unclear. V lost 0 bases, J lost 8 bases, and 10 bases lay in between. Germline V lookup: CDR1 SEHNR, CDR2 FQNEAQ (reference sequence). The CDR3 consists of 13 residues.

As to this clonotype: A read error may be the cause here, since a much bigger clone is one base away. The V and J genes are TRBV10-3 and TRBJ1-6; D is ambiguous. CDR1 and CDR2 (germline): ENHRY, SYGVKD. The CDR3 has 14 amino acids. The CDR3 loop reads CAISESVTGSPPHF. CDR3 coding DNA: TGTGCCATCAGTGAGTCGGTCACGGGTTCACCCCCCCACTTT.

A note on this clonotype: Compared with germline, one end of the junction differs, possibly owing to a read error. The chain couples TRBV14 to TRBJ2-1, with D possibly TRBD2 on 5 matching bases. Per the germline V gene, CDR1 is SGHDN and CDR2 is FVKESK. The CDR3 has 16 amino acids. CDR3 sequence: CASSQVGRTGLGEQFF. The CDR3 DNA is TGTGCCAGCAGTCAAGTGGGCCGGACTGGCCTTGGTGAGCAGTTCTTC. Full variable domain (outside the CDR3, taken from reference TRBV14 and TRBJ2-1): EAGVTQFPSHSVIEKGQTVTLRCDPISGHDNLYWYRRVMGKEIKFLLHFVKESKQDESGMPNNRFLAERTGGTYSTLKVQPAELEDSGVYFCASSQVGRTGLGEQFFGPGTRLTVL.

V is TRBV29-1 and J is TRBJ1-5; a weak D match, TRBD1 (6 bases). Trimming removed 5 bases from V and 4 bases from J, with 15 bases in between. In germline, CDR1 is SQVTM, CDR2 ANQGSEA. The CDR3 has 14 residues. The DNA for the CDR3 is TGCAGCGTTACCCTCGGCCAGGGGAATCAGCCCCAGCATTTT. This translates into CSVTLGQGNQPQHF. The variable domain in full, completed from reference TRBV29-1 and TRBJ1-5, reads SAVISQKPSRDICQRGTSLTIQCQVDSQVTMMFWYRQQPGQSLTLIATANQGSEATYESGFVIDKFPISRPNLTFSTLTVSNMSPEDSSIYLCSVTLGQGNQPQHFGDGTRLSIL.

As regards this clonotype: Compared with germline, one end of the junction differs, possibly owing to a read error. CDR3 sequence (DNA): TGTGTCAGCAACTTAGGCCTAACTAAATCCGATGAGCAGTTCTTC. Amino acid sequence: CVSNLGLTKSDEQFF. The chain joins TRBV11-2 to TRBJ2-1; unclear D gene. The CDR3 has 15 amino acids. The germline CDR1 and CDR2 sequences are SGHAT and FQNNGV.

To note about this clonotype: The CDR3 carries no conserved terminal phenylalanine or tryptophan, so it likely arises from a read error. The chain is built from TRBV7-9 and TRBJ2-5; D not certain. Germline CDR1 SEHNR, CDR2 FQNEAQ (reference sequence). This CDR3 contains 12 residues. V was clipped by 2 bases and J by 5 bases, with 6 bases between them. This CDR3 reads CASSLLGETQYL. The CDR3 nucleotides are TGTGCCAGCAGCTTACTAGGGGAGACCCAGTACCTC.

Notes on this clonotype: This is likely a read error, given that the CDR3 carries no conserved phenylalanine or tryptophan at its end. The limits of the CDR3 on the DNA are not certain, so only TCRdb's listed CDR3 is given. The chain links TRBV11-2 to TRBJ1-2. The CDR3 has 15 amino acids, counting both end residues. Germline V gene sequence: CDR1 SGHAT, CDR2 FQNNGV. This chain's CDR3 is CASSSTSGRLYGYII.

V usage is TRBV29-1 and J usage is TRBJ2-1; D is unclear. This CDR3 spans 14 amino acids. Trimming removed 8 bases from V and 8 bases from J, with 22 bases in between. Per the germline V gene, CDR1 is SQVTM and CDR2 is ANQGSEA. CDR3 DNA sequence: TGCAGCATCTCCCGATCACATGGAAAATATGAGCAGTTCTTC. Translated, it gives CSISRSHGKYEQFF.

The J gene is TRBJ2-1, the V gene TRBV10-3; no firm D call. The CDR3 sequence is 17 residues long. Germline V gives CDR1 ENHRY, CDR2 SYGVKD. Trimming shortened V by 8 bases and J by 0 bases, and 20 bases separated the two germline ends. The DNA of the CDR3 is TGTGCCATCTGTGTTTTTATAGCCCCAAGCTCCTACAATGAGCAGTTCTTC. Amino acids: CAICVFIAPSSYNEQFF.

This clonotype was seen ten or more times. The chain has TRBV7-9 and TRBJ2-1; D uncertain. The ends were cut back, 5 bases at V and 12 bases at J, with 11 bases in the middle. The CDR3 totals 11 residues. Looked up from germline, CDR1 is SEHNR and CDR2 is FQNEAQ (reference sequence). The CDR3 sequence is CASSRTLGQFF. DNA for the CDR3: TGTGCCAGCAGCCGGACCCTCGGGCAGTTCTTC.

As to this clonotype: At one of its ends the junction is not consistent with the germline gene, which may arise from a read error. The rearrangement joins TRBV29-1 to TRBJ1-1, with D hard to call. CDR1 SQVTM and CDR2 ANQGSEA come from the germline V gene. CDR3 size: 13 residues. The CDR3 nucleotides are TGCAGCATTGATCAAGGGCTGAACACCGAAGCTTTCTTT. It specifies CSIDQGLNTEAFF.

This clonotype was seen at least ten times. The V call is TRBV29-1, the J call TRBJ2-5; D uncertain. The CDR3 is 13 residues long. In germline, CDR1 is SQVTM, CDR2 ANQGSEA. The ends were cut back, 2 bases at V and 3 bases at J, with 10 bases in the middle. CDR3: CSVEQNAKETQYF. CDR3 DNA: TGCAGCGTTGAACAAAACGCCAAAGAGACCCAGTACTTC.

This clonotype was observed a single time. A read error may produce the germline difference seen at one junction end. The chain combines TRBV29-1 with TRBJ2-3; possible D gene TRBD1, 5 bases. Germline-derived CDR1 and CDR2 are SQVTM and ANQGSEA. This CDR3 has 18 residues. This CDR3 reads CSVGALGRVGISTDTQYF. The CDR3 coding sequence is TGCAGCGTTGGAGCGTTGGGCAGGGTGGGGATTAGCACAGATACACAGTATTTT.

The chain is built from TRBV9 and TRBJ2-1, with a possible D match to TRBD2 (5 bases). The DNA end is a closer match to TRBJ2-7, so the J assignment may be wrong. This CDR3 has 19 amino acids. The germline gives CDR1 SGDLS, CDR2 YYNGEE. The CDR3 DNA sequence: TGTGCCAGCAGCGCCCGCCCCTTTCTTCCGGGATTCTCCTACAATGAGCAGTACTTC. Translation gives CASSARPFLPGFSYNEQYF.

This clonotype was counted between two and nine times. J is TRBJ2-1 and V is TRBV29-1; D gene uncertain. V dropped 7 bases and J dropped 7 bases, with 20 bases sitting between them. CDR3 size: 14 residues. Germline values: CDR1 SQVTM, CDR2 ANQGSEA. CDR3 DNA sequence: TGCAGCGCAATCCATCGGAGAGCACTTAATGAGCAGTTCTTC. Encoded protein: CSAIHRRALNEQFF.

CDR3 nucleotides: TGTGCCAGGAATTCCGGGATGGAATGTGGCTACACCTTC. Residues: CARNSGMECGYTF. J is TRBJ1-2 and V is TRBV11-2; D ambiguous. Germline lookup yields CDR1 SGHAT and CDR2 FQNNGV. Trimming shortened V by 9 bases and J by 7 bases, and 18 bases separated the two germline ends. CDR3 size: 13 residues. The complete variable domain, with remaining parts taken from reference TRBV11-2 and TRBJ1-2, reads EAGVAQSPRYKIIEKRQSVAFWCNPISGHATLYWYQQILGQGPKLLIQFQNNGVVDDSQLPKDRFSAERLKGVDSTLKIQPAKLEDSAVYLCARNSGMECGYTFGSGTRLTVV.

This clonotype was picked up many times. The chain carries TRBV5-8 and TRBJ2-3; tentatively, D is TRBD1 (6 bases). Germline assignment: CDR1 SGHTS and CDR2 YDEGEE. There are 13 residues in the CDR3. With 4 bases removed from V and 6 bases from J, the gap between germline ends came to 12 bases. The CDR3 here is CASSARQGDTQYF. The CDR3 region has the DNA TGTGCCAGCAGCGCCCGCCAGGGGGATACGCAGTATTTT.

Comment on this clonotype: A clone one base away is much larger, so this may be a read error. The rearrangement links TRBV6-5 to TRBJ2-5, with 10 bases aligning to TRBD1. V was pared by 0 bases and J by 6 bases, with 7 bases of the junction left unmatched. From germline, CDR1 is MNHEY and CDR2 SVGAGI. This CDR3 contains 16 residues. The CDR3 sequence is CASSYSMGQGPKTQYF. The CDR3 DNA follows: TGTGCCAGCAGTTACTCGATGGGACAGGGGCCGAAGACCCAGTACTTC.

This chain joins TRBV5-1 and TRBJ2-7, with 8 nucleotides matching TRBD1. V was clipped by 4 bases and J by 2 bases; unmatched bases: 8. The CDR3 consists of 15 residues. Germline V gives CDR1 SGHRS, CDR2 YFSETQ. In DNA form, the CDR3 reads TGCGCCAGCAGCCTGACAGGGGACAGCCCCTACGAGCAGTACTTC. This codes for CASSLTGDSPYEQYF.

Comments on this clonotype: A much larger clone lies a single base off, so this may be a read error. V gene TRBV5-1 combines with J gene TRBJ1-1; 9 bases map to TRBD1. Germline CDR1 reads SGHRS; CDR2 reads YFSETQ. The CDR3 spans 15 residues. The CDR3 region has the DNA TGCGCCAGCAGCGGGGACAGGGCGAGTTACACTGGAGCTTTCTTT. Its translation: CASSGDRASYTGAFF.

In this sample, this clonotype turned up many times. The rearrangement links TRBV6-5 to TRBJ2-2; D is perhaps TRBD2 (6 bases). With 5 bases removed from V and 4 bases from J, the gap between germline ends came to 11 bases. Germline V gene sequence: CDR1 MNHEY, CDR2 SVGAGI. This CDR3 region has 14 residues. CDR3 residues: CASSRPGATGELFF. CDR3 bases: TGTGCCAGCAGTCGGCCGGGAGCCACCGGGGAGCTGTTTTTT.

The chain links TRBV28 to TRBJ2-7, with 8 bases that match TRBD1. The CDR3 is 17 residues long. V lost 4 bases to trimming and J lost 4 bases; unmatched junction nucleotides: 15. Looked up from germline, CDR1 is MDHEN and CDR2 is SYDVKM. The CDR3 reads CASSSTGGRGLLYEQYF. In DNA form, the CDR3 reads TGTGCCAGCAGTTCAACAGGGGGGCGAGGACTCTTGTACGAGCAGTACTTC.

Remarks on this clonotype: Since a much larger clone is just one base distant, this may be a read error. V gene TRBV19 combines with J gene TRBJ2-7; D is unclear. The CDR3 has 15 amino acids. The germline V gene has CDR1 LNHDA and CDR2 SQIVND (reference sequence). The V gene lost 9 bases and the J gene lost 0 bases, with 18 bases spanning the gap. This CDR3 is CARFSEHFSSYEQYF. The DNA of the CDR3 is TGTGCCAGATTCAGCGAGCACTTTAGCTCCTACGAGCAGTACTTC.

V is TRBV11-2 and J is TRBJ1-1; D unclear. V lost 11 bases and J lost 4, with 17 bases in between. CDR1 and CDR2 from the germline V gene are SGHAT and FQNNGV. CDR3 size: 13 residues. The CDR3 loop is CAGNLEGGTEAFF. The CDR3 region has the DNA TGTGCCGGCAACTTAGAAGGAGGCACTGAAGCTTTCTTT.

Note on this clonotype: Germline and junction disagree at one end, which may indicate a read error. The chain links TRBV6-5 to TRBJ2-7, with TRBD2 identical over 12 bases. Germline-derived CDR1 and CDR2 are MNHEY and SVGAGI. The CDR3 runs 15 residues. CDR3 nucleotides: TGTGTCAGCAATTCATCGACTAGCGGGAGACTGAAGCAGTACTTC. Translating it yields CVSNSSTSGRLKQYF.

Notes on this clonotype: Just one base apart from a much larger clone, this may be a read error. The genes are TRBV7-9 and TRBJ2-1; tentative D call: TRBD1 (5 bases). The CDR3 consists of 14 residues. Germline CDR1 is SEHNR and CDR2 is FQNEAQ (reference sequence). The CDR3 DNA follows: TGTGCCAGCAGCGTACAGGTCTCCTACAATGTGCAGTTCTTC. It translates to CASSVQVSYNVQFF.

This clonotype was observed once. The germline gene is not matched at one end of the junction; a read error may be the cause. The chain's CDR3 is CANSPSPDSTDTQYF. CDR3 DNA: TGCGCCAACAGCCCTTCCCCGGATAGCACAGATACGCAGTATTTT. The chain recombines TRBV5-4 with TRBJ2-3, with D unresolved. Germline CDR1 reads SGHNT; CDR2 reads YYREEE (reference sequence). CDR3 length: 15 residues.